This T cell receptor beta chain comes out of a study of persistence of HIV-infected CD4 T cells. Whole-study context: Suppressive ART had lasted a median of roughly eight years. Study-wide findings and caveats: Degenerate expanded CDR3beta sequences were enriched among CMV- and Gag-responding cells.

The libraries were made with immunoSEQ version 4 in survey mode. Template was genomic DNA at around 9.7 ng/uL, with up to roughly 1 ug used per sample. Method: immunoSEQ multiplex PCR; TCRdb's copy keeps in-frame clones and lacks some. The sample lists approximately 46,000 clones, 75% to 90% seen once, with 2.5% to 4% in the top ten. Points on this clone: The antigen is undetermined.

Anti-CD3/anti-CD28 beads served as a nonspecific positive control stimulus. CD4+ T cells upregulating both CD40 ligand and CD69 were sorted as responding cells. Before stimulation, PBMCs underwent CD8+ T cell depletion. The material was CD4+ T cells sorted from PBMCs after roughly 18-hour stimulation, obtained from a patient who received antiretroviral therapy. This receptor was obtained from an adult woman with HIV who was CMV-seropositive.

The CDR3 DNA is TGTGCCAGCAGCTTGGACATTGAGAACGAGCAGTACTTC. The encoded protein is CASSLDIENEQYF. The genes are TRBV7-8 and TRBJ2-7, with D perhaps matching TRBD1 (5 bases). CDR1 SGHVS and CDR2 FQNEAQ come from the germline V gene. Trimming stripped 3 bases from V and 5 bases from J, with 11 bases between. The length of the CDR3 is 13 residues.